This record looks at one T cell receptor beta chain sequence and its context. Germline V lookup: CDR1 KGHSH, CDR2 LQKENI. This CDR3 has 14 residues. V gave up 1 base and J gave up 2 bases, with 9 bases separating them. The source of the sample is a study of identical twins. TCRdb independently ran MiXCR on the 5' RACE reads; one entry per CDR3 protein. Of nearly 900,000 distinct CDR3 sequences detected, 9% to 15% appear once; the ten largest clones hold 1.5% to 2%. The sample was also linked to a second study, of yellow fever vaccine responses in identical twins.

Sequencing was performed on PBMCs. The sequence was collected from a woman aged 18-29 years in good health. This rearrangement joins TRBV18 to TRBJ2-7; no reliable D call. CDR3 loop: CASSPLSGAYEQYF. The CDR3 DNA sequence: TGTGCCAGCTCACCACTTTCTGGGGCCTACGAGCAGTACTTC.